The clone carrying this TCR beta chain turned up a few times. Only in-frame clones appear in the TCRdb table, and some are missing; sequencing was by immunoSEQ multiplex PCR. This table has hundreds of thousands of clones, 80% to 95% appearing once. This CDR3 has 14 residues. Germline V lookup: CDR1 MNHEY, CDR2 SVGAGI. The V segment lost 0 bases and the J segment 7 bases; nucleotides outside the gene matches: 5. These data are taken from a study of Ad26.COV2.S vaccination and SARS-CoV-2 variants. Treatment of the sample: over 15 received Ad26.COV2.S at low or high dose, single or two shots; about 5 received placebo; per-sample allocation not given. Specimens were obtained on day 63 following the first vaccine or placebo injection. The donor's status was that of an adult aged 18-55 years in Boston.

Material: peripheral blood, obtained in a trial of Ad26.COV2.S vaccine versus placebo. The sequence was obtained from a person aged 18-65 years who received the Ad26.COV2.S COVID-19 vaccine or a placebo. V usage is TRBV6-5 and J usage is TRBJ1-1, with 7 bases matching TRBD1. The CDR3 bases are TGTGCCAGCAGTTACTCGACAGGGAAAATTGAAGCTTTCTTT. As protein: CASSYSTGKIEAFF.